A single count supports the clone carrying this T cell receptor (beta chain). These data belong to a study of blood T cell repertoires in COVID-19. Study information: COVID-19 samples, acute and convalescent, were from the United States, Italy and Spain.

CDR3 length equals 15 residues. The germline V gene has CDR1 MNHEY and CDR2 SVGAGI. V lost 6 bases to trimming and J lost 3 bases, with 15 bases between them. Original methodology: Quantification of nucleated cells was approximated via reference gene primer amplification. The assay was immunoSEQ multiplex PCR, and TCRdb's table has in-frame clones only and misses some. The V and J calls and the clone size are those of that table, but D and trimming were determined from the DNA. The data hold just under 350,000 clones, with about nine tenths observed a single time. This chain joins TRBV6-5 and TRBJ2-1; D is possibly TRBD2 (6 bases). Sequenced material: peripheral blood. This clonotype was obtained from a woman in her 70s with COVID-19, enrolled during active disease. Written as DNA, the CDR3 is TGTGCCAGCAGGAATCGGGACTTCCTCTACAATGAGCAGTTCTTC. Translating it yields CASRNRDFLYNEQFF.